These 20 T cell receptor beta chains came from one sample sequenced in a study of blood T cell repertoires in COVID-19. Profiled with immunoSEQ multiplex PCR; TCRdb holds only in-frame clones, not every one. There are some 330,000 clones in the sample; about 90% occur only once, and less than 2% lies in the top ten. The sample consisted of peripheral blood. The origin of the receptors is a woman aged 25 to 39 with COVID-19, enrolled during active disease.

V gene TRBV28 combines with J gene TRBJ2-2; tentatively, D is TRBD1 (6 bases). CDR3 size: 14 residues. Trimming removed 6 bases at V and 1 base at J, with 9 bases between. The germline V gene encodes CDR1 MDHEN and CDR2 SYDVKM. CDR3 coding DNA: TGTGCCAGCAGAACAGGGTTGAACACCGGGGAGCTGTTTTTT. It yields the protein CASRTGLNTGELFF.

The genes are TRBV6-4 and TRBJ2-1; a possible D gene is TRBD2 (5 bases). In germline, CDR1 is MRHNA, CDR2 SNTAGT. This CDR3 has 13 amino acids. V was clipped by 5 bases and J by 10 bases, with 15 bases between them. The CDR3 sequence: CASSPSSSLEQFF. CDR3 nucleotide sequence: TGTGCCAGCAGTCCCTCCTCTAGCTTGGAGCAGTTCTTC.

The chain links TRBV3-1 (or the pseudogene TRBV3-2) to TRBJ2-1, with TRBD2 matching 10 bases. The CDR3 is 18 residues long. V lost 0 bases, J lost 7 bases, and 12 bases stayed unmatched. Per the germline V gene, CDR1 is LGHDT and CDR2 is YNNKEL (reference sequence). CDR3 protein: CASSQEFAAGGRQNEQFF. The CDR3 DNA reads TGTGCCAGCAGCCAAGAGTTCGCAGCGGGGGGGCGTCAAAATGAGCAGTTCTTC.

V is TRBV2 and J is TRBJ1-5; the D is unclear. The V end lost 6 bases, the J end lost 2 bases, and 14 bases lay between the germline ends. Germline V gives CDR1 SNHLY, CDR2 FYNNEI. CDR3 size: 15 residues. CDR3 bases: TGTGCCAGCAGCCAAGCCCCCTCGGGCAATCAGCCCCAGCATTTT. This translates into CASSQAPSGNQPQHF.

This chain links TRBV6-5 with TRBJ1-4; D gene unclear. The germline V gene has CDR1 MNHEY and CDR2 SVGAGI. The CDR3 runs 14 residues. Deletions cut 5 bases from V and 10 bases from J, with 17 bases between. In DNA, the CDR3 is TGTGCCAGCAGTCCGTTCGGAACTAGTAGAAAACTGTTTTTT. Translation gives CASSPFGTSRKLFF.

The rearrangement links TRBV23-1 to TRBJ1-5; no definite D call. TRBV23-1 counts as an open reading frame of uncertain function. The CDR3 totals 15 residues. Trimming left V 0 bases short and J 5 bases short, with 11 bases between. The CDR3 bases are TGCGCCAGCAGTCAATCCCGACAAGCCGATCAGCCCCAGCATTTT. Its translation is CASSQSRQADQPQHF.

About this clone: This sample includes further DNA sequences coding for the same CDR3. J is TRBJ1-6 and V is TRBV21-1; TRBD1 is the table's D call, not checked against the DNA. TRBV21-1 is marked as a pseudogene. This CDR3 spans 15 amino acids. The CDR3, as DNA: TGTGCCAGCAGCAAGGGGCACAGGGGTAATTCACCCCTCCACTTT. Encoded protein: CASSKGHRGNSPLHF.

DNA of the CDR3: TGCAGCGTTTCAGGGGTGGGTGAGCAGTTCTTC. It specifies CSVSGVGEQFF. The rearrangement joins TRBV29-1 to TRBJ2-1, with a weak D call TRBD1 (6 bases). Trimming pared 5 bases from V and 9 bases from J, leaving 11 bases between. The CDR3 length is 11 residues. Germline assignment: CDR1 SQVTM and CDR2 ANQGSEA.

The chain is built from TRBV5-1 and TRBJ1-1; D remains ambiguous. The CDR3 covers 13 residues. Deletions cut 3 bases from V and 3 bases from J, with 9 bases between. From germline, CDR1 is SGHRS and CDR2 YFSETQ. The CDR3 nucleotides read TGCGCCAGCAGCTCCTTGGCCGACACTGAAGCTTTCTTT. As protein: CASSSLADTEAFF.

With regard to this clone: This may be a read error: a much more frequent sequence differs by one nucleotide. This chain uses TRBV2 with TRBJ2-2; 10 positions match TRBD2. Germline V gene data show CDR1 as SNHLY and CDR2 as FYNNEI. The CDR3 has 15 amino acids. CDR3 sequence reads: CARSASGGAFGELFF. CDR3 sequence (DNA): TGTGCCCGCAGTGCAAGCGGGGGGGCGTTTGGGGAGCTGTTTTTT.

V is TRBV13 and J is TRBJ2-1; 7 positions agree with TRBD2. The V gene's germline CDR1 is PRHDT and CDR2 FYEKMQ (reference sequence). The CDR3 loop spans 15 amino acids. V shed 4 bases, J shed 7 bases, and the junction held 10 bases outside the gene matches. The CDR3 coding sequence is TGTGCCAGCAGCTCCCTAGCGGTAGGTTCTAATGAGCAGTTCTTC. This codes for CASSSLAVGSNEQFF.

This clone was counted once. The rearrangement links TRBV4-3 to TRBJ1-5, with D unclear. CDR3 length: 13 residues. V was trimmed by 3 bases and J by 6 bases, leaving 9 bases between them. The germline V gene encodes CDR1 LGHNA and CDR2 YSLEER. The CDR3 DNA follows: TGCGCCAGCAGCCAGCAACGGGGTCAGCCCCAGCATTTT. Its protein product is CASSQQRGQPQHF.

The chain employs TRBV19 and TRBJ1-6, with 7 bases aligning to TRBD1. The CDR3 covers 16 residues. Unmatched junction bases numbered 17, after V lost 7 bases and J lost 11 bases. Germline loops: CDR1 LNHDA, CDR2 SQIVND (reference sequence). The CDR3: CASNTIGTVVGPPLHF. DNA for the CDR3: TGTGCCAGTAACACAATAGGGACAGTCGTCGGCCCACCCCTCCACTTT. Full variable domain (missing parts from reference TRBV19 and TRBJ1-6): DGGITQSPKYLFRKEGQNVTLSCEQNLNHDAMYWYRQDPGQGLRLIYYSQIVNDFQKGDIAEGYSVSREKKESFPLTVTSAQKNPTAFYLCASNTIGTVVGPPLHFGNGTRLTVT.

This clone showed up just a few times. This chain connects TRBV27 to TRBJ2-7; D perhaps matches TRBD1 (6 bases). Germline V gene sequence: CDR1 MNHEY, CDR2 SMNVEV (reference sequence). V gave up 9 bases and J gave up 2 bases, with 17 bases separating them. CDR3 size: 14 residues. Written as DNA, the CDR3 is TGTGCCAGTTGGTCTACGACAGGAGCCTACGAGCAGTACTTC. Translating it yields CASWSTTGAYEQYF.

The chain's CDR3 is CASSTPGHEQFF. CDR3 nucleotide sequence: TGTGCCAGCAGCACACCGGGTCATGAGCAGTTCTTC. The genes are TRBV11-2 and TRBJ2-1; D gene uncertain. This CDR3 is built from 12 residues. Germline loops: CDR1 SGHAT, CDR2 FQNNGV. V dropped 5 bases and J dropped 8 bases, with 10 bases sitting between them.

The chain employs TRBV4-1 and TRBJ1-1; D might be TRBD1 (6 bases). Trimming removed 5 bases at V and 0 bases at J, with 7 bases between. The CDR3 covers 13 residues. Looked up from germline, CDR1 is MGHRA and CDR2 is YSYEKL. CDR3 region: CASSRTVNTEAFF. CDR3 sequence (DNA): TGCGCCAGCAGCAGGACAGTGAACACTGAAGCTTTCTTT.

V gene TRBV6-5 combines with J gene TRBJ1-2; D not resolved. The CDR3 has 13 residues. The germline V gene encodes CDR1 MNHEY and CDR2 SVGAGI. V was pared by 2 bases and J by 8 bases, with 12 bases between. The CDR3 spells CASSYEGNGGYTF. The CDR3 nucleotides are TGTGCCAGCAGTTACGAGGGAAATGGAGGCTACACCTTC.

The chain couples TRBV7-3 to TRBJ2-3, with 7 bases matching TRBD1. Germline V gene sequence: CDR1 SGHTA, CDR2 FQGTGA. With V trimmed by 5 bases and J by 4 bases, 6 bases remained unmatched. CDR3 length equals 14 residues. The CDR3: CASSPTGTADTQYF. The CDR3 region has the DNA TGTGCCAGCAGCCCTACGGGGACAGCAGATACGCAGTATTTT.

The CDR3 is CASSFGTGTYEQYF. Here the CDR3 DNA reads TGCGCCAGCAGCTTTGGGACAGGGACCTACGAGCAGTACTTC. V gene TRBV5-1 combines with J gene TRBJ2-7; 9 nucleotides line up with TRBD1. CDR1 is SGHRS, CDR2 YFSETQ, per germline. J lost 2 bases, V lost 2 bases, and 2 bases had no gene match. The CDR3 covers 14 residues.

This chain uses TRBV5-5 with TRBJ1-2; D call uncertain. The V end lost 4 bases, the J end lost 8 bases, and 12 bases lay between the germline ends. This CDR3 has 12 amino acids. The V gene's germline CDR1 is SGHKS and CDR2 YYEKEE (reference sequence). The CDR3: CASSALSGGYTF. The CDR3, as DNA: TGTGCCAGCAGCGCCCTTTCGGGAGGCTACACCTTC.